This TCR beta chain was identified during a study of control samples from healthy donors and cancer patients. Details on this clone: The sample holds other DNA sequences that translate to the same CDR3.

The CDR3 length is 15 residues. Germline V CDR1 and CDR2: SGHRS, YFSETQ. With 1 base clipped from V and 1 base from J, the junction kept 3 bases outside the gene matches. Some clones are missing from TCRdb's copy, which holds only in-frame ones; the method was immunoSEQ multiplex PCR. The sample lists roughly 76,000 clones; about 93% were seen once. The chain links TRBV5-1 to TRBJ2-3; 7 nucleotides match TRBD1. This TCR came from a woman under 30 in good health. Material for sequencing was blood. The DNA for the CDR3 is TGCGCCAGCAGCTTGAGGGGGCTCGGCACAGATACGCAGTATTTT. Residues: CASSLRGLGTDTQYF.